The clone carrying this TCR beta chain has a count of ten or more. Its antigen is undetermined. TCRdb re-called the 5' RACE reads through MiXCR, storing one row per CDR3 protein. The sample contains approximately 220,000 distinct CDR3 sequences, approximately 9% of which appear only once. The CDR3 loop spans 14 amino acids. Germline V gene data show CDR1 as MRHNA and CDR2 as SNTAGT. V gave up 2 bases and J gave up 6 bases; unmatched junction bases: 0. This entry is derived from a study of identical twins. Whole-study results and caveats: Zero-insertion analyses were open to partial confounding by invariant MAIT and iNKT cells. Abundant cord blood beta clonotypes carried fewer insertions; memory repertoires showed none.

The source material was memory (CD45RO+) T cells sorted from blood. This chain connects TRBV6-4 to TRBJ2-1, with TRBD1 matching over 11 bases. This sequence was found in a woman aged 18-29 years in good health. The CDR3 DNA reads as TGTGCCAGCAGTGACGGGACAGGGGGCAATGAGCAGTTCTTC. This codes for CASSDGTGGNEQFF.